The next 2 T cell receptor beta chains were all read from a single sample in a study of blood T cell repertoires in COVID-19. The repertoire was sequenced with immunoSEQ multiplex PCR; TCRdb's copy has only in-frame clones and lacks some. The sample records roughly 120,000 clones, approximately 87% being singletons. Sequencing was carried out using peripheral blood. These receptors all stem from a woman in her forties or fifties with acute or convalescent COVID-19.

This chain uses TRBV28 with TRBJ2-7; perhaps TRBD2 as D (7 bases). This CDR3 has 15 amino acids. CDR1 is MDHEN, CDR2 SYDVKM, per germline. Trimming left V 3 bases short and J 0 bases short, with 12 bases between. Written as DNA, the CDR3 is TGTGCCAGCAGTTTCCTCCGGGGGGCCTCCTACGAGCAGTACTTC. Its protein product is CASSFLRGASYEQYF.

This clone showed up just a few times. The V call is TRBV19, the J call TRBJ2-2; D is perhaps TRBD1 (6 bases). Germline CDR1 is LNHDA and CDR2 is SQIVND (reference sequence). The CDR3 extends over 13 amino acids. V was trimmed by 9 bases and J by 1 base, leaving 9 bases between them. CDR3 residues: CASPDRNTGELFF. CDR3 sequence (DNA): TGTGCCAGCCCGGACAGGAACACCGGGGAGCTGTTTTTT.